These T cell receptor beta chains were read from a single sample in a study of blood T cell repertoires in COVID-19. Repertoires were generated with immunoSEQ multiplex PCR, while TCRdb's copy carries only in-frame clones and drops some. The sample yields tens of thousands of clones, around 86% seen once. Sequenced sample: peripheral blood. These receptors were collected from a man aged 65 to 85 with acute or convalescent COVID-19. Both conserved end residues are part of each CDR3.

J gene,V gene,CDR3 protein
TRBJ1-3,TRBV29-1,CSVGQNYGNTIYF
TRBJ1-1,TRBV19,CASGGRASDTEAFF
TRBJ2-5,TRBV19,CASSIRAPRAQYF
TRBJ1-4,TRBV30,CAWSWGGEKLFF
TRBJ2-3,TRBV30,CAWVRDPDTQYF
TRBJ1-5,TRBV5-1,CASSPDGGPIMTQHF
TRBJ1-2,TRBV5-1,CASSLTSGAPNYGYTF
TRBJ1-2,TRBV5-4,CASSPVGQGFGGYTF
TRBJ1-2,TRBV4-1,CACGKQGASHGYTF
TRBJ2-2,TRBV7-8,CASSLRAGVVGELFF
TRBJ2-2,TRBV18,CASSPPTTGELFF
TRBJ1-2,TRBV19,CASSRQLANYGYTF
TRBJ2-6,TRBV3-1/TRBV3-2,CASSTFRTPGANVLTF
TRBJ1-5,TRBV6-5,CASSRDRRWPQHF
TRBJ1-1,TRBV5-1,CASSLTGNTEAFF
TRBJ2-2,TRBV12-3/TRBV12-4,CASRLAGVGELFF
TRBJ1-2,TRBV6-5,CATTRSPQGAYGYTF
TRBJ2-7,TRBV21-1,CASSKPAGQGVYEQYF
TRBJ1-2,TRBV5-4,CASSLVGTQTF
TRBJ1-5,TRBV4-1,CASSQPYRGRSNQPQHF
TRBJ2-7,TRBV29-1,CSTGHGYEQYF
TRBJ1-1,TRBV30,CAWSVGELNTEAFF
TRBJ1-5,TRBV15,CATADSNQPQHF
TRBJ1-4,TRBV7-6,CASSLGDRERREKLFF
TRBJ1-1,TRBV5-1,CATQGQGMNTEAFF
TRBJ1-1,TRBV13,CASSPNPRGRRNTEAFF
TRBJ2-1,TRBV2,CASSAQGGNEQFF
TRBJ1-1,TRBV6-5,CASSKIQGNTEAFF
TRBJ1-4,TRBV19,CASSILVLNEKLFF
TRBJ2-1,TRBV18,CASSPVTSGPYYNEQFF
TRBJ1-1,TRBV5-1,CASSLANSNTEAFF
TRBJ2-7,TRBV27,CASSEGQGTYEQYF
TRBJ2-2,TRBV14,CASSQVAGSWLTGELFF
TRBJ1-6,TRBV6-6,CASSFDSRNSPLHF
TRBJ2-1,TRBV7-2,CASSSITISDNEQFF
TRBJ1-5,TRBV7-2,CASSLMGGSNQPQHF
TRBJ1-6,TRBV5-1,CVSSLDRGAGNNSPLHF
TRBJ1-5,TRBV30,CAAQGEVEQPQHF
TRBJ1-1,TRBV7-6,CASSLDMNTEAFF
TRBJ1-1,TRBV27,CASSLRRNTEAFF
TRBJ2-7,TRBV27,CASSLGTSGSYEQYF